The 29 T cell receptor beta chains presented below share a single source sample, sequenced in a study of cytomegalovirus exposure and HLA in healthy donors. PCR employed 60 Vbeta and 13 Jbeta primers. Using immunoSEQ multiplex PCR, the repertoire was profiled, and TCRdb retains in-frame clones only, with some absent. The table lists some 200,000 clones, roughly 85% of them singletons. The sequenced sample consisted of PBMCs. The source of these receptors is a young man in good health and CMV-seronegative.

This clone was detected a few times. This chain uses TRBV6-5 with TRBJ2-1, with 8 bases identical to TRBD1. The CDR3 has 15 amino acids. The germline gives CDR1 MNHEY, CDR2 SVGAGI. V lost 6 bases, J lost 7 bases, and 11 bases stayed unmatched. Here the CDR3 reads CASSLDRGYENEQFF. CDR3 sequence (DNA): TGTGCCAGCAGCCTCGACAGGGGATACGAGAATGAGCAGTTCTTC.

This clone showed up just once. The V call is TRBV6-5, the J call TRBJ1-2; D is perhaps TRBD1 (6 bases). The germline V gene has CDR1 MNHEY and CDR2 SVGAGI. The CDR3 has 12 residues. Trimming shortened V by 7 bases and J by 5 bases, and 11 bases separated the two germline ends. The CDR3 here is CASMADRYGYTF. CDR3 DNA: TGTGCCAGCATGGCGGACAGATATGGCTACACCTTC.

This clone has just a few counts. The chain combines TRBV19 with TRBJ1-1; a weak D match, TRBD1 (5 bases). Per the germline V gene, CDR1 is LNHDA and CDR2 is SQIVND (reference sequence). The CDR3 is made up of 14 amino acids. V shed 6 bases and J shed 0 bases, with 11 bases lying between them. The CDR3 coding sequence is TGTGCCAGTAGGCCCCCAGGGCTGAACACTGAAGCTTTCTTT. Protein: CASRPPGLNTEAFF.

The chain recombines TRBV7-2 with TRBJ2-3; D not resolved. Germline CDR1 and CDR2: SGHTA and FQGNSA. Trimming left V 2 bases short and J 3 bases short, with 6 bases between. This CDR3 has 13 residues. CDR3 nucleotide sequence: TGTGCCAGCAGCTTAAGCTTGACAGATACGCAGTATTTT. Translated, it gives CASSLSLTDTQYF. Using reference TRBV7-2 and TRBJ2-3 for the parts outside the CDR3, the full variable domain is GAGVSQSPSNKVTEKGKDVELRCDPISGHTALYWYRQSLGQGLEFLIYFQGNSAPDKSGLPSDRFSAERTGGSVSTLTIQRTQQEDSAVYLCASSLSLTDTQYFGPGTRLTVL.

The rearrangement links TRBV5-4 to TRBJ2-1; weak D call: TRBD1 (6 bases). Between the trimmed V and J ends, which lost 3 bases and 7 bases, there was a span of 8 bases. Per the germline V gene, CDR1 is SGHNT and CDR2 is YYREEE (reference sequence). There are 12 residues in the CDR3. CDR3 in DNA: TGTGCCAGCAGCTCCGGACAGAATGAGCAGTTCTTC. It specifies CASSSGQNEQFF.

The chain links TRBV4-3 to TRBJ1-1; TRBD1 aligns across 8 bases. Germline V CDR1 and CDR2: LGHNA, YSLEER. With 1 base clipped from V and 3 bases from J, the junction kept 1 base outside the gene matches. CDR3 length: 14 amino acids. The CDR3 spells CASSQGQGHTEAFF. The CDR3 coding sequence is TGCGCCAGCAGCCAAGGACAGGGGCACACTGAAGCTTTCTTT.

The DNA of the CDR3 is TGTGCCAGCACCTCCGACAGGGGCTATGGCTACACCTTC. Translated: CASTSDRGYGYTF. The V and J genes are TRBV7-2 and TRBJ1-2, with TRBD1 matching over 8 bases. The germline V gene has CDR1 SGHTA and CDR2 FQGNSA. The CDR3 extends over 13 amino acids. V was pared by 7 bases and J by 4 bases, with 5 bases of the junction left unmatched.

The J gene is TRBJ2-1, the V gene TRBV4-1, with 7 bases lining up with TRBD2. This CDR3 has 16 residues. V lost 0 bases and J lost 1; bases outside the gene matches: 3. CDR1 and CDR2 (germline): MGHRA, YSYEKL. For the CDR3, the DNA is TGCGCCAGCAGCCAAGAGGCTAGCGGATCCTACAATGAGCAGTTCTTC. This sequence encodes CASSQEASGSYNEQFF.

This rearrangement joins TRBV15 to TRBJ1-5; no firm D call. The CDR3 runs 12 residues. The germline V gene has CDR1 LNHNV and CDR2 YYDKDF (reference sequence). Trimming removed 3 bases from V and 4 bases from J, with 4 bases in between. The CDR3 coding sequence is TGTGCCACCAGCAGCTTTAATCAGCCCCAGCATTTT. Translating it yields CATSSFNQPQHF. Based on the CDR3 plus reference TRBV15 and TRBJ1-5, the full variable domain is DAMVIQNPRYQVTQFGKPVTLSCSQTLNHNVMYWYQQKSSQAPKLLFHYYDKDFNNEADTPDNFQSRRPNTSFCFLDIRSPGLGDTAMYLCATSSFNQPQHFGDGTRLSIL.

The V and J genes are TRBV5-1 and TRBJ1-2; 7 nucleotides match TRBD1. V lost 4 bases to trimming and J lost 8 bases; unmatched junction nucleotides: 8. This CDR3 is built from 13 residues. Germline CDR1 is SGHRS and CDR2 is YFSETQ. CDR3 loop: CASSTEGTAGYTF. DNA of the CDR3: TGCGCCAGCAGCACAGAAGGGACAGCCGGCTACACCTTC.

Only a few counts were recorded for this clone. V gene TRBV7-3 combines with J gene TRBJ2-1, with 12 nucleotides matching TRBD2. CDR3 length: 17 amino acids. Trimming removed 1 base from V and 5 bases from J; junction bases left unmatched: 6. The germline V gene encodes CDR1 SGHTA and CDR2 FQGTGA. The CDR3 loop is CASSLSGLAGGDNEQFF. The CDR3 nucleotides are TGTGCCAGCAGCTTAAGTGGGCTAGCGGGAGGGGACAATGAGCAGTTCTTC.

Worth noting for this clone: At the DNA level, this CDR3 is encoded by other sequences in the same sample as well. The rearrangement joins TRBV2 to TRBJ2-5, with 11 bases aligning to TRBD2. This CDR3 contains 15 residues. The germline CDR1 and CDR2 sequences are SNHLY and FYNNEI. Losses at the gene ends were 8 bases for V and 2 bases for J; bases not matched to a gene: 7. The CDR3: CASPGTSGVQETQYF. CDR3 DNA sequence: TGTGCCAGCCCAGGGACTAGCGGAGTACAAGAGACCCAGTACTTC.

The DNA for the CDR3 is TGTGCCAGCAGCCTAGGGACTAGCGGGTCTTACACCCAGTACTTC. Protein sequence: CASSLGTSGSYTQYF. J is TRBJ2-5 and V is TRBV11-2; 12 bases line up with TRBD2. Trimming took 5 bases from V and 8 from J; bases not matched to a gene: 9. The CDR3 covers 15 residues. Per germline, CDR1 SGHAT and CDR2 FQNNGV.

The rearrangement links TRBV28 to TRBJ1-2; 7 bases line up with TRBD1. CDR1 is MDHEN and CDR2 is SYDVKM in the germline V gene. This CDR3 has 13 residues. With V trimmed by 5 bases and J by 4 bases, 4 bases remained unmatched. Here the CDR3 reads CASSIQGSYGYTF. CDR3 coding DNA: TGTGCCAGCAGTATACAGGGGAGCTATGGCTACACCTTC.

This clone was detected once. CDR3 amino acids: CASSSEPGQYNEQFF. The CDR3 DNA sequence: TGTGCCAGCAGCTCGGAACCGGGACAGTACAATGAGCAGTTCTTC. The genes are TRBV11-1 and TRBJ2-1; TRBD1 agrees at 7 bases. The CDR3 is 15 amino acids. The junction had 7 bases not matched to a gene; V was cut back by 4 bases and J by 4 bases. The germline gives CDR1 SGHAT, CDR2 FQDESV (reference sequence).

This chain connects TRBV7-2 to TRBJ2-5, with D possibly TRBD1 on 5 matching bases. Per germline, CDR1 SGHTA and CDR2 FQGNSA. V lost 5 bases to trimming and J lost 4 bases, with 17 bases between them. The CDR3 loop spans 15 amino acids. The CDR3, as DNA: TGTGCCAGCAGCAGGCGGTGGGGCCAAGGAGAGACCCAGTACTTC. Its protein product is CASSRRWGQGETQYF.

The chain uses TRBV5-1 and TRBJ1-5, with D maybe TRBD1 (6 bases). Looked up from germline, CDR1 is SGHRS and CDR2 is YFSETQ. CDR3 length: 12 residues. V lost 4 bases, J lost 7 bases, and 9 bases lay in between. The CDR3 region has the DNA TGCGCCAGCAGCGTCACAGGGCAGCCCCAGCATTTT. Amino acid sequence: CASSVTGQPQHF.

This clone was seen once. The rearrangement links TRBV9 to TRBJ2-3; D gene ambiguous. The length of the CDR3 is 14 residues. Germline CDR1 SGDLS, CDR2 YYNGEE. The ends were cut back, 0 bases at V and 3 bases at J, with 8 bases in the middle. The CDR3 DNA follows: TGTGCCAGCAGCGTAGCGTCTAAAACAGATACGCAGTATTTT. This encodes CASSVASKTDTQYF. The entire variable domain, with the rest obtained from reference TRBV9 and TRBJ2-3, is as follows: DSGVTQTPKHLITATGQRVTLRCSPRSGDLSVYWYQQSLDQGLQFLIQYYNGEERAKGNILERFSAQQFPDLHSELNLSSLELGDSALYFCASSVASKTDTQYFGPGTRLTVL.

The chain carries TRBV28 and TRBJ2-3, with a tentative D call TRBD1 (6 bases). Trimming shortened V by 8 bases and J by 2 bases, and 14 bases separated the two germline ends. CDR1 is MDHEN and CDR2 is SYDVKM in the germline V gene. The CDR3 has 14 amino acids. CDR3 sequence reads: CASGKDSYTDTQYF. The CDR3 DNA follows: TGTGCCAGCGGGAAGGACAGCTACACAGATACGCAGTATTTT.

The chain uses TRBV6-5 and TRBJ2-5; possible D gene TRBD1, 5 bases. Germline CDR1 MNHEY, CDR2 SVGAGI. The CDR3 extends over 14 amino acids. V lost 2 bases and J 8 bases, leaving 15 bases between the germline ends. The CDR3 loop reads CASSYGAPTETQYF. The CDR3 coding sequence is TGTGCCAGCAGTTACGGGGCCCCAACTGAAACCCAGTACTTC.

V is TRBV5-1 and J is TRBJ2-2; 8 positions agree with TRBD1. Germline loops: CDR1 SGHRS, CDR2 YFSETQ. V lost 4 bases, J lost 1 base, and 15 bases stayed unmatched. CDR3 length: 19 residues. The CDR3 region is CASSPKRIRGPENTGELFF. CDR3 DNA sequence: TGCGCCAGCAGCCCGAAGAGGATCAGGGGGCCCGAGAACACCGGGGAGCTGTTTTTT.

The V gene is TRBV28, the J gene TRBJ1-4; TRBD1 might be the D (5 bases). This CDR3 has 15 residues. Germline CDR1 is MDHEN and CDR2 is SYDVKM. Between the trimmed V and J ends, which lost 7 bases and 8 bases, there was a span of 20 bases. The CDR3 is CASTSAGALWEKLFF. In nucleotides, the CDR3 is TGTGCCAGCACCTCAGCTGGGGCTCTTTGGGAAAAACTGTTTTTT. Based on the CDR3 plus reference TRBV28 and TRBJ1-4, the full variable domain is DVKVTQSSRYLVKRTGEKVFLECVQDMDHENMFWYRQDPGLGLRLIYFSYDVKMKEKGDIPEGYSVSREKKERFSLILESASTNQTSMYLCASTSAGALWEKLFFGSGTQLSVL.

The gene calls are TRBV27 and TRBJ2-1; 9 bases agree with TRBD2. The CDR3 runs 15 residues. CDR1 is MNHEY and CDR2 is SMNVEV in the germline V gene (reference sequence). The J segment lost 4 bases and the V segment lost 3 bases, leaving 4 bases of the junction unmatched. CDR3 sequence reads: CASSFSGSQYNEQFF. CDR3 sequence (DNA): TGTGCCAGCAGTTTTAGCGGGAGCCAATACAATGAGCAGTTCTTC.

The chain has TRBV19 and TRBJ2-2; 7 nucleotides line up with TRBD2. This CDR3 is 14 amino acids long. V was pared by 7 bases and J by 2 bases, with 4 bases of the junction left unmatched. Germline V CDR1 and CDR2: LNHDA, SQIVND (reference sequence). CDR3 in amino acids: CASKAGFNTGELFF. The CDR3 coding sequence is TGTGCCAGTAAAGCGGGATTCAACACCGGGGAGCTGTTTTTT.

The gene calls are TRBV6-5 and TRBJ2-4, with 8 bases fitting TRBD1. V trimming: 3 bases; J trimming: 7 bases; junction bases outside the gene matches: 8. Looked up from germline, CDR1 is MNHEY and CDR2 is SVGAGI. CDR3 length: 15 amino acids. The CDR3 DNA sequence: TGTGCCAGCAGTTATAACGGACAGGGAATGAACATTCAGTACTTC. Protein product: CASSYNGQGMNIQYF.

As for this clone: One junction end does not reproduce the germline sequence, and a read error may be involved. The chain carries TRBV27 and TRBJ1-2, with 11 nucleotides matching TRBD1. The CDR3 has 13 residues. CDR1 MNHEY and CDR2 SMNVEV come from the germline V gene (reference sequence). CDR3 DNA sequence: TGTGCCAGCATATCAGGGACAGGGGGTTTTGTCGCCTTC. Protein product: CASISGTGGFVAF.

J is TRBJ2-7 and V is TRBV2, with 11 bases that match TRBD1. Germline V CDR1 and CDR2: SNHLY, FYNNEI. The junction had 4 bases not matched to a gene; V was cut back by 7 bases and J by 5 bases. The CDR3 is 13 amino acids. This CDR3 reads CASTRDRGNEQYF. Written as DNA, the CDR3 is TGTGCCAGCACCCGGGACAGGGGGAACGAGCAGTACTTC.

This clone was seen a single time. V and J are TRBV4-1 and TRBJ2-5; 7 nucleotides line up with TRBD2. The DNA end is more similar to TRBJ2-7, so the J call may be wrong. Looked up from germline, CDR1 is MGHRA and CDR2 is YSYEKL. There are 15 residues in the CDR3. As DNA, the CDR3 is TGCGCCAGCAGCCAAGAGAGGGCGGGGGCCTACGAGCAGTACTTC. Protein: CASSQERAGAYEQYF.

This chain connects TRBV19 to TRBJ2-7, with 8 nucleotides matching TRBD1. The junction had 16 bases not matched to a gene; V was cut back by 3 bases and J by 3 bases. From germline, CDR1 is LNHDA and CDR2 SQIVND (reference sequence). The CDR3 has 18 residues. The CDR3 coding sequence is TGTGCCAGTAGTATTTCTGGCCCTACGGGACAGGTACTCTACGAGCAGTACTTC. This sequence encodes CASSISGPTGQVLYEQYF.